These T cell receptor beta chains were read from a single sample in a study of molecular identifiers for immune sequencing clone quantification. TCRdb re-derived calls from the PCR reads in MiXCR, one entry per CDR3 protein. The sample lists approximately 680,000 distinct CDR3 sequences; roughly 23% were seen once. Sequencing was performed on naive CD8+ T cells from blood, with Jurkat cell RNA spiked in. Receptor source: a human donor in good health. Some libraries in this study had Jurkat cell RNA spiked in. The CDR3 runs from the conserved cysteine through the conserved F or W. A D gene is named only where the DNA matches it firmly. Some rows mark clone size as missing; the rest say once, few, many or name a class of expanded clone.

D gene	clone size	V gene	J gene	CDR3 DNA	CDR3 protein
-	many	TRBV7-2	TRBJ2-7	TGTGCCAGCAGCTTCCCGGGGACCTCCCACGAGCAGTACTTC	CASSFPGTSHEQYF
-	few	TRBV5-1	TRBJ2-7	TGCGCCAGCAGCTGGACAGATTTCTCCTACGAGCAGTACTTC	CASSWTDFSYEQYF
TRBD1	few	TRBV13	TRBJ2-7	TGTGCCAGCAGCCCCCCCGGGACAGGGGGTGGAGAGCAGTACTTC	CASSPPGTGGGEQYF
-	few	TRBV19	TRBJ2-3	TGTGCCAGTAGTGAGGTGGGCACAGATACGCAGTATTTT	CASSEVGTDTQYF
TRBD2	many	TRBV19	TRBJ2-7	TGTGCCAGCAGCCCGGGACTAGCGGGAGTTTACGAGCAGTACTTC	CASSPGLAGVYEQYF
-	many	TRBV7-6	TRBJ2-3	TGTGCCAGCAGCCTGAACTCGGGGGCCGTCCCTACATGGGTTGACACAGATACGCAGTATTTT	CASSLNSGAVPTWVDTDTQYF
TRBD2	-	TRBV6-5	TRBJ2-3	TGTGCCAGCAGCGAAGAACCGACTAGCGGGAGAGATACGCAGTATTTT	CASSEEPTSGRDTQYF
-	-	TRBV7-8	TRBJ1-2	TGTGCCAGCAGCGCGAGCTCGACTCCTCTATATGGCTGCACCTTC	CASSASSTPLYGCTF
TRBD2	many	TRBV29-1	TRBJ2-3	TGCAGCGTTGACGGGACTAGCGGGAGGATCACAGATACGCAGTATTTT	CSVDGTSGRITDTQYF
TRBD2	-	TRBV19	TRBJ2-1	TGTGCCAGTAGTCTCAGTATAGCGGGCGAGCAGTTCTTC	CASSLSIAGEQFF
TRBD2	-	TRBV9	TRBJ2-3	TGTGCCAGCACCCCGGGAGGGGGGACAGATACGCAGTATTTT	CASTPGGGTDTQYF
-	many	TRBV4-3	TRBJ2-2	TGCGCCAGCAGCCAGAACAGGGATTGGACCGGGGAGCTGTTTTTT	CASSQNRDWTGELFF
-	few	TRBV9	TRBJ2-2	TGTGCCAGCAGCGTAGGGCACAACACCGGGGAGCTGTTTTTT	CASSVGHNTGELFF
-	many	TRBV7-9	TRBJ1-2	TGTGCCAGCAGCCTCTCCGGTCAGGGAGATGGCTACACCTTC	CASSLSGQGDGYTF
-	-	TRBV6-2/TRBV6-3	TRBJ2-7	TGTGCCAGCAGGGGGGAGGAATCCCACGAGCAGTACTTC	CASRGEESHEQYF
-	many	TRBV7-9	TRBJ1-1	TGTGCCAGCAGCACTGACCTGAACACTGAAGCTTTCTTT	CASSTDLNTEAFF
-	many	TRBV4-3	TRBJ2-7	TGCGCCAGCAGCCAAGACACCCGGCAGGTTGCGAACGAGCAGTACTTC	CASSQDTRQVANEQYF
-	many	TRBV7-2	TRBJ2-7	TGTGCCAGCAGCTTACTGCCGGGAGCACACGAGCAGTACTTC	CASSLLPGAHEQYF
TRBD2	many	TRBV11-2	TRBJ2-1	TGTGCCAGCAGCTCGACTAGCGGGGGATACAATGAGCAGTTCTTC	CASSSTSGGYNEQFF